The clone carrying this T cell receptor beta chain has just one count. Its matching antigen is unknown. The data are from a study of shared clonotypes between healthy human individuals. Broader study findings: When naive CD4 clonotypes were compared across several donors, approximately 5% were shared.

Per the original data handling: Filtering differed since immunoSEQ provided only junctions, with no quality scores. Method: immunoSEQ multiplex PCR; TCRdb's copy keeps in-frame clones and lacks some. V and J calls and clone size are as listed in that table; D and trimming were resolved from the DNA. The table lists 1.4 million to 1.5 million clones, over 95% of them singletons, with approximately 1.2% in the top ten. Splitting of CD4+ cells produced CD45RA+ naive and CD45RA-negative memory subsets. Germline V CDR1 and CDR2: SGHAT, FQNNGV. V lost 6 bases, J lost 1 base, and 11 bases stayed unmatched. The CDR3 extends over 16 amino acids.

The sequence derives from a man under 40 in good health. V is TRBV11-2 and J is TRBJ2-5; TRBD2 aligns across 7 bases. The sample comprised naive CD4+ T cells sorted from blood. Subset given: CD45RA+ positively selected. The CDR3 spells CASRNPLGRAQETQYF. For the CDR3, the DNA is TGTGCCAGCAGGAACCCTCTAGGGAGGGCCCAAGAGACCCAGTACTTC.